This entry lists 28 T cell receptor beta chains sequenced from one sample in a study of T cell responses to AZD1222 COVID-19 vaccine. Sequencing was performed with immunoSEQ multiplex PCR; in TCRdb, only in-frame clones are kept and a portion is missing. Of 95,000 to 150,000 clones detected, over 80% appear once; the ten largest clones hold around 15%. The source material was peripheral blood, sampled on day 0 of AZD1222 vaccination. The source is an adult in good health.

V usage is TRBV7-2 and J usage is TRBJ1-1; D is unclear. Germline V gene lookup returns CDR1 SGHTA and CDR2 FQGNSA. Trimming removed 6 bases at V and 0 bases at J, with 14 bases between. This CDR3 contains 15 residues. CDR3 loop: CASRVQILVNTEAFF. In nucleotides, the CDR3 is TGTGCCAGCAGAGTCCAGATTTTGGTGAACACTGAAGCTTTCTTT.

V and J are TRBV28 and TRBJ1-2; D remains ambiguous. Between the trimmed V and J ends, which lost 6 bases and 8 bases, there was a span of 10 bases. This CDR3 has 11 amino acids. Germline V gene lookup returns CDR1 MDHEN and CDR2 SYDVKM. CDR3 in amino acids: CASSKGYGYTF. CDR3 bases: TGTGCCAGCAGCAAGGGATACGGCTACACCTTC.

The rearrangement links TRBV7-9 to TRBJ1-2; TRBD1 agrees at 8 bases. Germline CDR1 SEHNR, CDR2 FQNEAQ (reference sequence). The CDR3 sequence is 12 residues long. The junction had 3 bases not matched to a gene; V was cut back by 4 bases and J by 8 bases. Here the CDR3 reads CASSSRTGGYTF. The CDR3 region has the DNA TGTGCCAGCAGCTCACGGACAGGGGGCTACACCTTC.

The CDR3 DNA reads TGTGCCAGCAGTTTAGCGAACCCGTTCTACGAGCAGTACTTC. Translated, it gives CASSLANPFYEQYF. The chain couples TRBV28 to TRBJ2-7; D gene uncertain. Germline V lookup: CDR1 MDHEN, CDR2 SYDVKM. Trimming left V 2 bases short and J 3 bases short, with 11 bases between. The length of the CDR3 is 14 residues.

This clone was recorded once. The chain recombines TRBV23-1 with TRBJ2-7, with 15 nucleotides matching TRBD2. TRBV23-1 is recorded as an ORF, its role being uncertain. With V trimmed by 5 bases and J by 4 bases, 12 bases remained unmatched. The CDR3 is made up of 18 amino acids. This CDR3 is CASSKTWGLAGGLYEQYF. In nucleotides, the CDR3 is TGCGCCAGCAGTAAAACCTGGGGACTAGCGGGGGGCCTATACGAGCAGTACTTC.

This chain connects TRBV7-6 to TRBJ2-1; 9 positions agree with TRBD1. The CDR3 extends over 16 amino acids. Germline V gene sequence: CDR1 SGHVS, CDR2 FNYEAQ. Germline trimming cut 5 bases from V and 5 bases from J; bases unmatched to any gene: 10. CDR3 bases: TGTGCCAGCAGCGCCCCCCGGGACAGGGCTGACAATGAGCAGTTCTTC. Protein product: CASSAPRDRADNEQFF.

The V call is TRBV5-1, the J call TRBJ1-2; 8 bases agree with TRBD1. The CDR3 spans 15 residues. V lost 0 bases to trimming and J lost 3 bases; unmatched junction nucleotides: 4. Germline CDR1 and CDR2: SGHRS and YFSETQ. CDR3 coding DNA: TGCGCCAGCAGCTTGGGACAGGGGACCTACTATGGCTACACCTTC. Residues: CASSLGQGTYYGYTF.

The V call is TRBV29-1, the J call TRBJ2-7, with unresolved D. The germline V gene encodes CDR1 SQVTM and CDR2 ANQGSEA. CDR3 length equals 15 residues. The V and J ends lost 0 bases and 2 bases respectively, with 14 bases between them. The CDR3 sequence is CSVEDRAELPYEQYF. The CDR3 DNA follows: TGCAGCGTTGAAGATCGGGCAGAGCTTCCCTACGAGCAGTACTTC.

The J gene is TRBJ1-4, the V gene TRBV5-4; D not resolved. This CDR3 is 16 amino acids long. The ends were cut back, 2 bases at V and 7 bases at J, with 18 bases in the middle. Per the germline V gene, CDR1 is SGHNT and CDR2 is YYREEE (reference sequence). CDR3 nucleotide sequence: TGTGCCAGCAGCTTTAAGGGAAACTACGACGGTGAAAAACTGTTTTTT. Amino acid sequence: CASSFKGNYDGEKLFF.

The rearrangement links TRBV7-2 to TRBJ2-3; D possibly uses TRBD1 or TRBD2 (5 bases each). This CDR3 spans 17 amino acids. V lost 1 base, J lost 3 bases, and 17 bases lay in between. Germline values: CDR1 SGHTA, CDR2 FQGNSA. Written as DNA, the CDR3 is TGTGCCAGCAGCTTAGAAGATACGGGACCTTTAACAGATACGCAGTATTTT. It specifies CASSLEDTGPLTDTQYF.

The chain combines TRBV4-3 with TRBJ2-5; 7 positions match TRBD2. Germline lookup yields CDR1 LGHNA and CDR2 YSLEER. The V and J ends lost 3 bases and 2 bases, in that order; junction bases with no gene match: 9. The CDR3 loop spans 16 amino acids. CDR3: CASSQTLAAPQETQYF. The DNA for the CDR3 is TGCGCCAGCAGCCAGACCCTAGCGGCTCCACAAGAGACCCAGTACTTC.

The rearrangement uses TRBV25-1 and TRBJ1-2, with D unclear. V gave up 7 bases and J gave up 5 bases, with 8 bases separating them. CDR3 length: 11 residues. Germline-derived CDR1 and CDR2 are MGHDK and SYGVNS. CDR3 DNA sequence: TGTGCCAGCAAAGAGGGATATGGCTACACCTTC. Translated, it gives CASKEGYGYTF.

The CDR3 DNA follows: TGTGCCAGTAGTCCACTACAGGGTGTCTATGGCTACACCTTC. Its protein is CASSPLQGVYGYTF. The V and J genes are TRBV19 and TRBJ1-2; a possible D gene is TRBD1 (6 bases). Germline loops: CDR1 LNHDA, CDR2 SQIVND (reference sequence). The CDR3 extends over 14 amino acids. Trimming stripped 5 bases from V and 4 bases from J, with 14 bases between.

The chain couples TRBV21-1 to TRBJ1-2. TRBV21-1 is reported as a pseudogene. The CDR3 runs 14 residues. The CDR3: CASSKARRIYGYTF. In DNA form, the CDR3 reads TGTGCCAGCAGCAAAGCCAGACGTATTTATGGCTACACCTTC.

The chain has TRBV6-5 and TRBJ2-2; 13 nucleotides agree with TRBD2. Germline assignment: CDR1 MNHEY and CDR2 SVGAGI. V dropped 7 bases and J dropped 6; count of bases not matched to a gene: 2. The CDR3 consists of 14 residues. The CDR3: CASKGTSGAGELFF. In DNA, the CDR3 is TGTGCCAGCAAGGGGACTAGCGGGGCCGGGGAGCTGTTTTTT.

The V gene is TRBV11-3, the J gene TRBJ2-1, with D hard to call. The CDR3 runs 13 residues. Looked up from germline, CDR1 is SGHNT and CDR2 is YENEEA. V was clipped by 6 bases and J by 0 bases, with 6 bases between them. Here the CDR3 DNA reads TGTGCCAGCAGGGATAGCTCCTACAATGAGCAGTTCTTC. This encodes CASRDSSYNEQFF.

The V and J genes are TRBV14 and TRBJ2-1; no clear D gene. CDR3 length: 11 amino acids. From germline, CDR1 is SGHDN and CDR2 FVKESK. The V end was cut by 3 bases, the J end by 6 bases, with 3 bases between. CDR3 residues: CASSHLNEQFF. CDR3 nucleotide sequence: TGTGCCAGCAGCCACCTCAATGAGCAGTTCTTC.

CDR3 in amino acids: CASSESDSGELFF. CDR3 bases: TGCGCCAGCAGTGAGTCGGACTCCGGGGAGCTGTTTTTT. The V and J genes are TRBV10-1 and TRBJ2-2, with D possibly TRBD2 on 5 matching bases. The CDR3 spans 13 residues. V was pared by 0 bases and J by 6 bases, with 5 bases between. Germline CDR1 reads WNHNN; CDR2 reads SYGVQD (reference sequence).

The rearrangement joins TRBV9 to TRBJ2-2, with 14 bases matching TRBD2. The junction had 3 bases not matched to a gene; V was cut back by 3 bases and J by 8 bases. This CDR3 has 15 amino acids. Per germline, CDR1 SGDLS and CDR2 YYNGEE. In nucleotides, the CDR3 is TGTGCCAGCAGCGCCGGGACTAGCGGGAGTGGGGAGCTGTTTTTT. Protein sequence: CASSAGTSGSGELFF.

This clone has just a few counts. The rearrangement links TRBV27 to TRBJ2-3; D remains ambiguous. With 3 bases removed from V and 5 bases from J, the gap between germline ends came to 12 bases. The CDR3 covers 14 residues. The V gene's germline CDR1 is MNHEY and CDR2 SMNVEV (reference sequence). The CDR3 reads CASSFSGLVDTQYF. DNA for the CDR3: TGTGCCAGCAGTTTCTCTGGTTTAGTAGATACGCAGTATTTT.

The chain is built from TRBV27 and TRBJ2-1; 9 bases line up with TRBD2. The germline gives CDR1 MNHEY, CDR2 SMNVEV (reference sequence). CDR3 size: 17 residues. V lost 6 bases to trimming and J lost 9 bases; unmatched junction nucleotides: 18. DNA for the CDR3: TGTGCCAGCAGCCCTACGATAGGACTAGCGCTAACGGGTGAGCAGTTCTTC. Residues: CASSPTIGLALTGEQFF.

This clone was recorded once. The chain carries TRBV19 and TRBJ1-5; D is undetermined. Trimming removed 1 base at V and 0 bases at J, with 16 bases between. The CDR3 covers 18 residues. CDR1 and CDR2 (germline): LNHDA, SQIVND (reference sequence). The CDR3 nucleotides are TGTGCCAGTAGTATAGCGTATAATGCGGAGGTTAGCAATCAGCCCCAGCATTTT. The encoded protein is CASSIAYNAEVSNQPQHF.

The chain's CDR3 is CASSVRGSLAETQYF. The CDR3 bases are TGTGCCAGCAGCGTCCGGGGCTCGCTCGCGGAGACCCAGTACTTC. The chain links TRBV9 to TRBJ2-5; D possibly matches TRBD1 or TRBD2 (5 bases each). The germline V gene encodes CDR1 SGDLS and CDR2 YYNGEE. Trimming cost V 2 bases and J 5 bases, with 16 bases left between them. This CDR3 comprises 15 residues.

This chain joins TRBV3-1 (or the pseudogene TRBV3-2) and TRBJ1-4; D uncertain. Deletions cut 1 base from V and 8 bases from J, with 11 bases between. Germline values: CDR1 LGHDT, CDR2 YNNKEL (reference sequence). The CDR3 runs 14 residues. The CDR3 region has the DNA TGTGCCAGCAGCCAAGGAGAAGCTCCGGAAAAACTGTTTTTT. Its protein is CASSQGEAPEKLFF.

V and J are TRBV4-3 and TRBJ2-1, with 8 bases aligning to TRBD2. The CDR3 has 16 residues. V shed 0 bases, J shed 7 bases, and the junction held 8 bases outside the gene matches. CDR1 is LGHNA and CDR2 is YSLEER in the germline V gene. The CDR3 region is CASSQDSQRGMNEQFF. The CDR3 DNA sequence: TGCGCCAGCAGCCAAGATAGCCAGCGGGGGATGAATGAGCAGTTCTTC.

This clone was observed a handful of times. This chain links TRBV4-1 with TRBJ2-2, with 13 bases aligning to TRBD2. The CDR3 totals 17 residues. CDR1 and CDR2 (germline): MGHRA, YSYEKL. After removal of 0 bases from V and 7 bases from J, the junction contained 5 bases not matched to a gene. As DNA, the CDR3 is TGCGCCAGCAGCCAAGAGCGCCGGACTAGCGGGGGCGGGGAGCTGTTTTTT. Translated: CASSQERRTSGGGELFF.

The chain links TRBV10-1 to TRBJ2-2, with no clear D. The CDR3 extends over 13 amino acids. Germline V gene data show CDR1 as WNHNN and CDR2 as SYGVQD (reference sequence). The germline V and J ends were trimmed by 1 base and 7 bases, with 7 bases remaining between them. CDR3 amino acids: CASSEFIVGELFF. CDR3 bases: TGCGCCAGCAGTGAGTTTATAGTCGGGGAGCTGTTTTTT.

The rearrangement uses TRBV21-1 and TRBJ2-7; whether TRBD1, the table's D call, matches the DNA was not checked. TRBV21-1 is termed a pseudogene. This CDR3 is built from 17 residues. CDR3 bases: TGTGCCAGCTCCAGACAGGGTAGGGGGGTAATCTCCTACGAGCAGTACTTC. Amino acids: CASSRQGRGVISYEQYF.